This TCR beta chain was captured by sequencing in a study of beta chain features in type 1 diabetes. Every bit of the isolated RNA underwent reverse transcription, so sequencing read expressed TCRB transcripts. Roughly 3.4 million reads per sample on average were obtained from naive, central memory and regulatory T cell samples. Clones were sequenced by immunoSEQ multiplex PCR, and TCRdb holds only the in-frame ones, with some missing. This table has 860,000 or so clones, about a sixth appearing once. This clone came up a few times. The CDR3 consists of 15 residues. Germline V lookup: CDR1 SGHDT, CDR2 YYEEEE. J gave up 3 bases and V 4 bases, and 6 bases lay outside the gene matches.

The TCR sequence derives from a woman younger than 30 in good health. The chain joins TRBV5-6 to TRBJ1-3; 8 nucleotides line up with TRBD1. The sample was naive CD4+ T cells from blood. As DNA, the CDR3 is TGTGCCAGCAGCCCTCGGACAGGGTTTGGAAACACCATATATTTT. Residues: CASSPRTGFGNTIYF.